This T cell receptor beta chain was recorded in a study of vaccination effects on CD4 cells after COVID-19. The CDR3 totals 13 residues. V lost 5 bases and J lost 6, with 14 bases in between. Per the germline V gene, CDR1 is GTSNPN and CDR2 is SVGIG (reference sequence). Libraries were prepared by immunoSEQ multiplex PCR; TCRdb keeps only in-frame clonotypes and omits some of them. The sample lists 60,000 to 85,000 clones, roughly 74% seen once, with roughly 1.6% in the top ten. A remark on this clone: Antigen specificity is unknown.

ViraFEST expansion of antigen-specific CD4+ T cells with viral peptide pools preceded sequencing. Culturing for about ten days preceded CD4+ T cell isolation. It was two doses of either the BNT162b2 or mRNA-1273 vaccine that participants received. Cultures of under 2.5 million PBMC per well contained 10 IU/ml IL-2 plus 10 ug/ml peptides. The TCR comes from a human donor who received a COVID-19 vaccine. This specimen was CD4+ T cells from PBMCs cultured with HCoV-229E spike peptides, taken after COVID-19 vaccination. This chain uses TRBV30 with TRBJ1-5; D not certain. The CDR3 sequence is CAWEAGNGQPQHF. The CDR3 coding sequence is TGTGCCTGGGAGGCAGGCAACGGTCAGCCCCAGCATTTT.